A selection of T cell receptor beta chains follows, all from one sample in a study of cytomegalovirus exposure and HLA in healthy donors. Sequenced by immunoSEQ multiplex PCR; TCRdb stores in-frame clones only, minus some. The sample yields some 89,000 clones, around 84% seen once. Sequencing was carried out using PBMCs. The receptors were sampled from a man in his forties in good health and CMV-seropositive. The CDR3 runs from the conserved cysteine through the conserved F or W. A D gene is named only where the DNA matches it firmly. Where a row states a size, it is once, few, many or the class of an expanded clone; other rows omit it.

cdr3_nt: TGTGCCAGCCAGCGGGAGCTAACCTACAATGAGCAGTTCTTC
cdr3_aa: CASQRELTYNEQFF
clone_size: once
d_call: TRBD2
cdr3_length: 14
j_call: TRBJ2-1
v_call: TRBV6-1

cdr3_nt: TGTGCCAGCAGCCGCCTAGGGACAGGGAATGGCTACACCTTC
cdr3_aa: CASSRLGTGNGYTF
clone_size: .
d_call: TRBD1
cdr3_length: 14
j_call: TRBJ1-2
v_call: TRBV11-2

cdr3_nt: TGCGCCAGCAGCTTGGTTCGGGGGTCCGGACAGGGCGTTGCAGAGACCCAGTACTTC
cdr3_aa: CASSLVRGSGQGVAETQYF
clone_size: once
d_call: TRBD1
cdr3_length: 19
j_call: TRBJ2-5
v_call: TRBV5-1

cdr3_nt: TGCGCCAGCAGCTTGGCCAGCGGGACCGCCAAAAACATTCAGTACTTC
cdr3_aa: CASSLASGTAKNIQYF
clone_size: .
d_call: TRBD2
cdr3_length: 16
j_call: TRBJ2-4
v_call: TRBV5-1

cdr3_nt: TGTGCCAGCACCTGGAGGTCAGGGAACACTGAAGCTTTCTTT
cdr3_aa: CASTWRSGNTEAFF
clone_size: .
d_call: .
cdr3_length: 14
j_call: TRBJ1-1
v_call: TRBV6-5

cdr3_nt: TGTGCCACCGAGCCCCAGGACAGGGTCCAGTATTTT
cdr3_aa: CATEPQDRVQYF
clone_size: .
d_call: TRBD1
cdr3_length: 12
j_call: TRBJ2-3
v_call: TRBV2

cdr3_nt: TGTGCCAGCAGGTACCAGGGTGGGACTGGGGCCAACGTCCTGACTTTC
cdr3_aa: CASRYQGGTGANVLTF
clone_size: .
d_call: .
cdr3_length: 16
j_call: TRBJ2-6
v_call: TRBV7-9

cdr3_nt: TGTGCCAGCAGCCGGACTAGCGGGGGAAACGAGCAGTACTTC
cdr3_aa: CASSRTSGGNEQYF
clone_size: .
d_call: TRBD2
cdr3_length: 14
j_call: TRBJ2-7
v_call: TRBV7-2

cdr3_nt: TGCGCCAGCAGCCAAGGACAGGGCCCTAACTATGGCTACACCTTC
cdr3_aa: CASSQGQGPNYGYTF
clone_size: .
d_call: TRBD1
cdr3_length: 15
j_call: TRBJ1-2
v_call: TRBV4-1

cdr3_nt: TGTGCCAGCAGCCACCAACTAGCGGGAGGGACCAATGAGCAGTTCTTC
cdr3_aa: CASSHQLAGGTNEQFF
clone_size: .
d_call: TRBD2
cdr3_length: 16
j_call: TRBJ2-1
v_call: TRBV4-2

cdr3_nt: TGTGCCAGCAGTTACAGGGAGGGGACCTACGAGCAGTACTTC
cdr3_aa: CASSYREGTYEQYF
clone_size: .
d_call: .
cdr3_length: 14
j_call: TRBJ2-7
v_call: TRBV27

cdr3_nt: TGTGCCAGCAGAGCCTACGTGGTTTCAACAGATACGCAGTATTTT
cdr3_aa: CASRAYVVSTDTQYF
clone_size: .
d_call: .
cdr3_length: 15
j_call: TRBJ2-3
v_call: TRBV28

cdr3_nt: TGTGCCAGCTCACCACCATCAGGGGGCGGCGAGCAGTACTTC
cdr3_aa: CASSPPSGGGEQYF
clone_size: .
d_call: TRBD1
cdr3_length: 14
j_call: TRBJ2-7
v_call: TRBV18

cdr3_nt: TGTGCCAGCAGCTTAGTAGGGGCCGGAAACACCATATATTTT
cdr3_aa: CASSLVGAGNTIYF
clone_size: once
d_call: .
cdr3_length: 14
j_call: TRBJ1-3
v_call: TRBV7-9

cdr3_nt: TGTGCCAGCAGCTTAGATGGAGGGTCTGGAAACACCATATATTTT
cdr3_aa: CASSLDGGSGNTIYF
clone_size: .
d_call: .
cdr3_length: 15
j_call: TRBJ1-3
v_call: TRBV7-2

cdr3_nt: TGCGCCAGCAGCTTGGCCGAGGGGGAAGAGACCCAGTACTTC
cdr3_aa: CASSLAEGEETQYF
clone_size: .
d_call: .
cdr3_length: 14
j_call: TRBJ2-5
v_call: TRBV5-1

cdr3_nt: TGTGCCAGTATGGTGCCCGTTAGAAATGAGCAGTTCTTC
cdr3_aa: CASMVPVRNEQFF
clone_size: .
d_call: .
cdr3_length: 13
j_call: TRBJ2-1
v_call: TRBV19

cdr3_nt: TGTGCCAGCAGCGTAGAAGGCACAGGGGGCCAGCCCCAGCATTTT
cdr3_aa: CASSVEGTGGQPQHF
clone_size: .
d_call: TRBD1
cdr3_length: 15
j_call: TRBJ1-5
v_call: TRBV9

cdr3_nt: TGTGCCAGCAGCTTAAGGGACAGGGCTAACTATGGCTACACCTTC
cdr3_aa: CASSLRDRANYGYTF
clone_size: few
d_call: TRBD1
cdr3_length: 15
j_call: TRBJ1-2
v_call: TRBV7-9

cdr3_nt: TGCGCCAGCAGCTTGACCTCCGAGGCCGTCCATGAGCAGTTCTTC
cdr3_aa: CASSLTSEAVHEQFF
clone_size: .
d_call: .
cdr3_length: 15
j_call: TRBJ2-1
v_call: TRBV5-1

cdr3_nt: TGCGCCAGCAGCCAAGATTCGGGGATTTATAATTCACCCCTCCACTTT
cdr3_aa: CASSQDSGIYNSPLHF
clone_size: .
d_call: .
cdr3_length: 16
j_call: TRBJ1-6
v_call: TRBV4-1

cdr3_nt: TGTGCCAGCAGCTTAGCCCTAGCGGGGGGAGGAACCGGGGAGCTGTTTTTT
cdr3_aa: CASSLALAGGGTGELFF
clone_size: .
d_call: TRBD2
cdr3_length: 17
j_call: TRBJ2-2
v_call: TRBV7-6